The entry that follows covers one T cell receptor beta chain sequence. Its antigen is currently unknown. Healthy donors had no documented immune events, such as infections, while sampled. The germline V gene encodes CDR1 LGHNA and CDR2 YSLEER. This CDR3 region has 18 residues. J gave up 6 bases and V 0 bases, and 9 bases lay outside the gene matches. Method: immunoSEQ multiplex PCR; TCRdb's copy keeps in-frame clones and lacks some. This sample has under 120,000 clones, with roughly 91% found just once. The data belong to a study of identifying expanded T cells in peripheral blood. Whole-study findings and limits: About 1.2 clones differed between technical replicates, versus approximately 17 and 20 over time. Two-week clone count variance significantly increased as total template count grew.

The sequencing input was blood. This TCR came from a person between 18 and 75 years old in good health. The V call is TRBV4-3, the J call TRBJ2-2; 11 nucleotides line up with TRBD2. Here the CDR3 DNA reads TGCGCCAGCAGCCAAGATCGGTTAGCGGGGGGGCCAGCCGGGGAGCTGTTTTTT. Its translation: CASSQDRLAGGPAGELFF.